The entry that follows covers one TCR beta chain sequence. This sample is drawn from a study of blood T cell repertoires in COVID-19. This CDR3 spans 14 amino acids. Germline V gene sequence: CDR1 MNHEY, CDR2 SVGAGI. V lost 0 bases, J lost 0 bases, and 5 bases lay in between. Using immunoSEQ multiplex PCR, the repertoire was profiled, and TCRdb retains in-frame clones only, with some absent. The data show roughly 50,000 clones, with roughly 90% seen just once and under 15% held by the top ten. The sequenced material came from peripheral blood. This receptor was obtained from a man aged 80 or over with acute or convalescent COVID-19. The chain recombines TRBV6-5 with TRBJ1-1; D unclear. CDR3 in amino acids: CASSYSAMNTEAFF. CDR3 DNA sequence: TGTGCCAGCAGTTACTCAGCTATGAACACTGAAGCTTTCTTT.